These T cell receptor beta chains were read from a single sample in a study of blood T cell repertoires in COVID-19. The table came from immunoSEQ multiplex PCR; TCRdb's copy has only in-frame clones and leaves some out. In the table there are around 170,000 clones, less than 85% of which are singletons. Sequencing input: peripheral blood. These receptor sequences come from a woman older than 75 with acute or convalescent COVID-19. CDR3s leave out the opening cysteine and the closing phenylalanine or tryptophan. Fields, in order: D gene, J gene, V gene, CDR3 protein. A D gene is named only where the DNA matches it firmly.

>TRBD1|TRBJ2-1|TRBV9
ASSPGEGAGYNEQF
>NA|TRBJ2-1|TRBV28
ASSLEGGTTRSYNEQF
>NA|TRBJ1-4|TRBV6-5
ASSQQGPEKLF
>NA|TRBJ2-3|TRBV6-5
ASSQFPNRADTQY
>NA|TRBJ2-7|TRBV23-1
ASLRKRVHGEQY
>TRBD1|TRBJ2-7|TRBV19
ASMGQGTYEQY
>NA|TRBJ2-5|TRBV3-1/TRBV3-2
ASSPPSETQY
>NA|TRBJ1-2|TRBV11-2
ASSLDLHRILYGYT
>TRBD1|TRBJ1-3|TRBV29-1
SVEVQGANTIY
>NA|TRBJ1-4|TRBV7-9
ASRSPGATNEKLF
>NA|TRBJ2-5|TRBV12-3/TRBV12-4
ASSDSSQETQY
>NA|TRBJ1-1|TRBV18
ASSPIEQDVEAF
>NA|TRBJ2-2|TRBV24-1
ATSAQGFTGELF
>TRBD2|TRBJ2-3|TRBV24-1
ATSHATSGRTDTQY
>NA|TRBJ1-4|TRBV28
ASSKGGDDEKLF
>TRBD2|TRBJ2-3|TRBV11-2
ASTLSLAGETDTQY
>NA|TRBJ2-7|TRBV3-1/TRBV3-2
ASSLQGQGSYEQY
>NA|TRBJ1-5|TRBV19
ASQQPAGYQPQH
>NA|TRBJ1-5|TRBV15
ATSRSGVFSSNQPQH
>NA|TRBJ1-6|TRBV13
ASSFIYNSPLH
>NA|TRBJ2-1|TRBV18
ASSPGLHNEQF
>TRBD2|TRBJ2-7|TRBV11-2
ASSSTSGSYEQY